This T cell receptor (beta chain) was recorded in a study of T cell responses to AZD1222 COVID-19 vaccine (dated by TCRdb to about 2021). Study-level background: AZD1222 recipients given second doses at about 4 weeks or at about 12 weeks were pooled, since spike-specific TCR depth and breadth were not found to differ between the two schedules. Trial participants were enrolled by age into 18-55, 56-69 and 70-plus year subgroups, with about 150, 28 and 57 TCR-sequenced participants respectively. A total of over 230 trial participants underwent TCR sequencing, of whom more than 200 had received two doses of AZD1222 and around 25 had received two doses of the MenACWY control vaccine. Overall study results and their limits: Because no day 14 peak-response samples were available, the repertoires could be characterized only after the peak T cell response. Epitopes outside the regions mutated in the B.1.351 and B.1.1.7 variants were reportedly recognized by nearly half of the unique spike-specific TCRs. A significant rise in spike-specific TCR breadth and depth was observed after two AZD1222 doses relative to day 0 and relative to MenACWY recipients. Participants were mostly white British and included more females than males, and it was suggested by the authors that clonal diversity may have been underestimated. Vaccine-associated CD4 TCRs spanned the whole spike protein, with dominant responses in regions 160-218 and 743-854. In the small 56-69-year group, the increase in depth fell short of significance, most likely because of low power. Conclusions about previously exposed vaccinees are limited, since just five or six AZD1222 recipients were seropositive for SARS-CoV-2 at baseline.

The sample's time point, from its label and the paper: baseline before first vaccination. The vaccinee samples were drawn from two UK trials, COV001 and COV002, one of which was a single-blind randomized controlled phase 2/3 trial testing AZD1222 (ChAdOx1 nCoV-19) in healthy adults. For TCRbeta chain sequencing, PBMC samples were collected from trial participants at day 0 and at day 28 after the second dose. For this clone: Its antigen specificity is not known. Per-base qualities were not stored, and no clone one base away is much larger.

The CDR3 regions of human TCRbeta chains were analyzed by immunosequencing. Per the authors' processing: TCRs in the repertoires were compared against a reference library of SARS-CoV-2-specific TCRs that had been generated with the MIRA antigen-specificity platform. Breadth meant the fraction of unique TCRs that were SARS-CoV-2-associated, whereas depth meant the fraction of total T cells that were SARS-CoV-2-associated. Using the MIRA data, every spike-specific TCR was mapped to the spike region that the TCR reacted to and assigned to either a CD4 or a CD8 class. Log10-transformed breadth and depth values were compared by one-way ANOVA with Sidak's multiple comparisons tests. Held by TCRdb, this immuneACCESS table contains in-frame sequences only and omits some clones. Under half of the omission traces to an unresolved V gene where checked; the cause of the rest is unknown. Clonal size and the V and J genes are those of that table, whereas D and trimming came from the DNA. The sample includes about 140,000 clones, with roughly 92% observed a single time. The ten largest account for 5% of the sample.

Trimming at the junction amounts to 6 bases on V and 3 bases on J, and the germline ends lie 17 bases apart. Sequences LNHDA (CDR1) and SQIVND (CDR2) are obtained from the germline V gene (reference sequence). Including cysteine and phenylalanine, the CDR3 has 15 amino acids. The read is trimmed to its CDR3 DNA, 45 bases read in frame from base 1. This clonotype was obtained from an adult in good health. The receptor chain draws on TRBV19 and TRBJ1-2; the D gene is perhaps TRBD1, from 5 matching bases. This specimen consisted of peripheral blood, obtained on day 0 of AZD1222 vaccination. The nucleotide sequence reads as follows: TGTGCCAGTAGCTCGGAGCACCAGGGAGACTATGGCTACACCTTC. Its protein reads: CASSSEHQGDYGYTF.